The 27 T cell receptor beta chains reported below all come from one sample, sequenced in a study of response to subunit inactivated influenza vaccine. TCRdb ran MiXCR on the RT-PCR reads and lists one entry per CDR3 protein. The sample has around 600,000 distinct CDR3 sequences; approximately 11% are singletons. These data were also filed under a second study, of T cells expressing NK-cell markers. Per that study: Making the TCR beta cDNA relied on 5'RACE template switching with UMIs.

The material sequenced was PBMCs from blood, taken on the day of vaccination. These receptors all come from a man aged 50-59 years who received an inactivated influenza vaccine.

In its sample, this clonotype was seen a few times. The CDR3 region is CAISESGEEQYF. In nucleotides, the CDR3 is TGTGCCATCAGTGAGTCTGGAGAAGAGCAGTACTTC. This chain links TRBV10-3 with TRBJ2-7; no reliable D call. The CDR3 contains 12 residues. Trimming took off 0 bases at V and 7 bases at J, with 7 bases between the two ends. CDR1 and CDR2 (germline): ENHRY, SYGVKD.

This clonotype was recorded many times. The chain joins TRBV6-1 to TRBJ1-1; D is unclear. This CDR3 comprises 13 residues. CDR1 is MNHNS, CDR2 SASEGT, per germline. V was cut by 6 bases and J by 2 bases, with 10 bases left in between. CDR3 coding DNA: TGTGCCAGCAGACCAGGACTAAACACTGAAGCTTTCTTT. It translates to CASRPGLNTEAFF.

This clonotype was recorded many times. This chain uses TRBV7-6 with TRBJ2-1; 7 bases match TRBD1. The CDR3 is 16 amino acids. V gave up 3 bases and J gave up 4 bases; unmatched junction bases: 9. Germline V lookup: CDR1 SGHVS, CDR2 FNYEAQ. CDR3 nucleotides: TGTGCCAGCAGCTTGATCGACAGGGTTGTTTACAATGAGCAGTTCTTC. This encodes CASSLIDRVVYNEQFF.

J is TRBJ2-5 and V is TRBV20-1, with 9 bases fitting TRBD1. The CDR3 sequence is 16 residues long. With 0 bases clipped from V and 4 bases from J, the junction kept 9 bases outside the gene matches. Germline V gives CDR1 DFQATT, CDR2 SNEGSKA (reference sequence). The CDR3: CSARDPGTGRSETQYF. CDR3 coding DNA: TGCAGTGCTAGAGATCCCGGGACAGGGAGGTCAGAGACCCAGTACTTC.

This clonotype was seen a handful of times. The chain joins TRBV10-3 to TRBJ2-3; TRBD2 agrees at 9 bases. The V and J ends lost 3 bases and 6 bases, in that order; junction bases with no gene match: 16. CDR3 size: 18 residues. Germline CDR1 and CDR2: ENHRY and SYGVKD. The CDR3 DNA reads TGTGCCATCAGTGATGGTAGCGGGGGATACGGGGGTCGGGATACGCAGTATTTT. Translating gives CAISDGSGGYGGRDTQYF.

This clonotype turned up a few times. This rearrangement joins TRBV12-3 or TRBV12-4 to TRBJ2-3; D gene uncertain. The CDR3 covers 14 residues. Trimming removed 1 base at V and 1 base at J, with 6 bases between. CDR3 loop: CASSLESRTDTQYF. CDR3 nucleotide sequence: TGTGCCAGCAGTTTAGAATCCCGCACAGATACGCAGTATTTT.

This clonotype showed up just a few times. CDR3: CASSPEVNYGYTF. The CDR3 coding sequence is TGCGCCAGCAGCCCAGAGGTGAACTATGGCTACACCTTC. The chain links TRBV4-1 to TRBJ1-2; D remains ambiguous. The germline CDR1 and CDR2 sequences are MGHRA and YSYEKL. CDR3 length equals 13 residues. Trimming took off 4 bases at V and 2 bases at J, with 8 bases between the two ends.

This clonotype has a count of ten or more. This chain connects TRBV12-3 or TRBV12-4 to TRBJ2-7, with 7 nucleotides matching TRBD2. This CDR3 is 13 amino acids long. After removal of 8 bases from V and 7 bases from J, the junction contained 11 bases not matched to a gene. This chain's CDR3 is CASSRGGPEEQYF. CDR3 in DNA: TGTGCCAGCTCCCGCGGGGGTCCCGAAGAGCAGTACTTC.

V gene TRBV7-6 combines with J gene TRBJ2-1; a possible D gene is TRBD2 (11 bases). Germline CDR1 reads SGHVS; CDR2 reads FNYEAQ. Trimming pared 1 base from V and 1 base from J, leaving 26 bases between. This CDR3 region has 21 residues. This CDR3 reads CASSLGQGAWSSGRSYNEQFF. The CDR3 DNA follows: TGTGCCAGCAGCTTAGGACAGGGGGCATGGTCTAGCGGGAGGTCCTACAATGAGCAGTTCTTC. The variable domain in full, completed from reference TRBV7-6 and TRBJ2-1, reads GAGVSQSPRYKVTKRGQDVALRCDPISGHVSLYWYRQALGQGPEFLTYFNYEAQQDKSGLPNDRFSAERPEGSISTLTIQRTEQRDSAMYRCASSLGQGAWSSGRSYNEQFFGPGTRLTVL.

This clonotype was seen a handful of times. The chain employs TRBV20-1 and TRBJ1-5; D unresolved. The CDR3 has 13 residues. The germline V and J ends were trimmed by 1 base and 3 bases, with 7 bases remaining between them. Germline CDR1 DFQATT, CDR2 SNEGSKA (reference sequence). CDR3 nucleotide sequence: TGCAGTGCTAGAGTGCAGCCCAATCAGCCCCAGCATTTT. It translates to CSARVQPNQPQHF.

This clonotype has ten or more counts. The chain carries TRBV12-3 or TRBV12-4 and TRBJ2-7; no definite D call. CDR3 size: 13 residues. The V end was cut by 1 base, the J end by 4 bases, with 8 bases between. CDR3 loop: CASSLGWKYEQYF. In DNA form, the CDR3 reads TGTGCCAGCAGTTTAGGATGGAAGTACGAGCAGTACTTC.

In this sample, this clonotype turned up a few times. This CDR3 is CASRGEQFF. The CDR3 DNA reads as TGTGCCAGTCGGGGCGAGCAGTTCTTC. The chain joins TRBV25-1 to TRBJ2-1; the D gene could be TRBD1 or TRBD2 (5 bases each). The germline V gene has CDR1 MGHDK and CDR2 SYGVNS. This CDR3 spans 9 amino acids. V was trimmed by 9 bases and J by 10 bases, leaving 7 bases between them. The variable domain in full, completed from reference TRBV25-1 and TRBJ2-1, reads EADIYQTPRYLVIGTGKKITLECSQTMGHDKMYWYQQDPGMELHLIHYSYGVNSTEKGDLSSESTVSRIRTEHFPLTLESARPSHTSQYLCASRGEQFFGPGTRLTVL.

In this sample, this clonotype turned up a few times. The CDR3: CASKGQELTTNEKLFF. CDR3 DNA sequence: TGTGCCAGCAAGGGACAGGAATTAACAACTAATGAAAAACTGTTTTTT. V usage is TRBV28 and J usage is TRBJ1-4; TRBD1 agrees at 8 bases. Germline CDR1 reads MDHEN; CDR2 reads SYDVKM. The V segment lost 7 bases and the J segment 0 bases; nucleotides outside the gene matches: 7. This CDR3 comprises 16 residues.

This clonotype came up a few times. J is TRBJ2-3 and V is TRBV15; D may be TRBD2 (6 bases). The V end was cut by 2 bases, the J end by 5 bases, with 14 bases between. The CDR3 length is 15 residues. The germline CDR1 and CDR2 sequences are LNHNV and YYDKDF (reference sequence). CDR3 DNA: TGTGCCACCAGCAGATCGGGAGAATGGGGAGATACGCAGTATTTT. Protein sequence: CATSRSGEWGDTQYF. The full variable domain, rest sourced from reference TRBV15 and TRBJ2-3, is DAMVIQNPRYQVTQFGKPVTLSCSQTLNHNVMYWYQQKSSQAPKLLFHYYDKDFNNEADTPDNFQSRRPNTSFCFLDIRSPGLGDTAMYLCATSRSGEWGDTQYFGPGTRLTVL.

In this sample, this clonotype turned up a few times. The rearrangement uses TRBV5-8 and TRBJ1-5; 8 bases align to TRBD1. The CDR3 loop spans 15 amino acids. Trimming cost V 4 bases and J 0 bases; bases outside gene matches: 3. The germline V gene encodes CDR1 SGHTS and CDR2 YDEGEE. The CDR3 loop is CASSQGQVSNQPQHF. As DNA, the CDR3 is TGTGCCAGCAGCCAGGGACAGGTTAGCAATCAGCCCCAGCATTTT.

This clonotype was recorded at least ten times. The rearrangement uses TRBV28 and TRBJ2-3; D uncertain. CDR3 size: 12 residues. The V end was cut by 6 bases, the J end by 8 bases, with 12 bases between. In germline, CDR1 is MDHEN, CDR2 SYDVKM. The CDR3 DNA follows: TGTGCCAGCAGCGCACCCGGCGGTACGCAGTATTTT. It translates to CASSAPGGTQYF.

The table lists this clonotype with a few counts. The J gene is TRBJ2-2, the V gene TRBV27; D unresolved. Trimming took 3 bases from V and 2 from J, leaving 4 bases between them. Looked up from germline, CDR1 is MNHEY and CDR2 is SMNVEV (reference sequence). The CDR3 has 13 amino acids. Here the CDR3 reads CASSFQNTGELFF. The DNA for the CDR3 is TGTGCCAGCAGTTTTCAAAACACCGGGGAGCTGTTTTTT.

The chain joins TRBV12-3 or TRBV12-4 to TRBJ2-1, with TRBD2 identical over 10 bases. This CDR3 contains 17 residues. V was pared by 3 bases and J by 4 bases, with 9 bases of the junction left unmatched. This CDR3 reads CASSLGPTSGAYNEQFF. CDR3 bases: TGTGCCAGCAGTTTGGGCCCCACTAGCGGGGCATACAATGAGCAGTTCTTC.

Only a few counts were recorded for this clonotype. This chain links TRBV5-1 with TRBJ1-2; the D gene is possibly TRBD1 (6 bases). V lost 3 bases to trimming and J lost 2 bases, with 11 bases between them. The CDR3 totals 14 residues. Germline V CDR1 and CDR2: SGHRS, YFSETQ. CDR3 residues: CASSYETGNYGYTF. CDR3 nucleotides: TGCGCCAGCAGCTACGAGACAGGAAACTATGGCTACACCTTC. Full variable domain (outside the CDR3, taken from reference TRBV5-1 and TRBJ1-2): KAGVTQTPRYLIKTRGQQVTLSCSPISGHRSVSWYQQTPGQGLQFLFEYFSETQRNKGNFPGRFSGRQFSNSRSEMNVSTLELGDSALYLCASSYETGNYGYTFGSGTRLTVV.

This clonotype has only a few counts. The rearrangement joins TRBV29-1 to TRBJ1-5; D possibly corresponds to TRBD1 (6 bases). Germline loops: CDR1 SQVTM, CDR2 ANQGSEA. This CDR3 spans 14 amino acids. V lost 6 bases and J lost 3, with 15 bases in between. CDR3 residues: CSVTLGQFNQPQHF. The CDR3 DNA is TGCAGCGTGACTTTGGGACAATTCAATCAGCCCCAGCATTTT.

This clonotype was detected ten times or more. The chain links TRBV7-9 to TRBJ2-5, with D unclear. Trimming removed 5 bases at V and 1 base at J, with 11 bases between. Per the germline V gene, CDR1 is SEHNR and CDR2 is FQNEAQ (reference sequence). The CDR3 contains 14 residues. The CDR3 DNA follows: TGTGCCAGCAGCCCGTCGTATGGCCAAGAGACCCAGTACTTC. Translation: CASSPSYGQETQYF.

In its sample, this clonotype was seen many times. The chain links TRBV11-2 to TRBJ2-1, with no clear D. The germline V gene has CDR1 SGHAT and CDR2 FQNNGV. The CDR3 is 12 residues long. V was clipped by 2 bases and J by 7 bases, with 6 bases between them. The CDR3 loop is CASSLSENEQFF. The CDR3 DNA sequence: TGTGCCAGCAGCTTAAGCGAGAATGAGCAGTTCTTC.

The genes are TRBV6-2 or TRBV6-3 and TRBJ1-5; the D gene is possibly TRBD1 (5 bases). Germline loops: CDR1 MNHEY, CDR2 SVGEGT. V gave up 6 bases and J gave up 4 bases, with 13 bases separating them. The length of the CDR3 is 14 residues. Written as DNA, the CDR3 is TGTGCCAGCAGCGCCGGGGGGATGAATCAGCCCCAGCATTTT. This encodes CASSAGGMNQPQHF.

The chain uses TRBV10-3 and TRBJ2-2; D unclear. V was trimmed by 2 bases and J by 1 base, leaving 8 bases between them. CDR1 is ENHRY, CDR2 SYGVKD, per germline. The CDR3 extends over 15 amino acids. CDR3 sequence reads: CAISEDRVNTGELFF. CDR3 DNA sequence: TGTGCCATCAGTGAGGATAGAGTGAACACCGGGGAGCTGTTTTTT.

This clonotype was detected a few times. The V and J genes are TRBV4-1 and TRBJ1-1; no reliable D call. V was trimmed by 0 bases and J by 4 bases, leaving 15 bases between them. Germline CDR1 MGHRA, CDR2 YSYEKL. The CDR3 is 16 amino acids. The CDR3 is CASSQEHSRITTEAFF. DNA of the CDR3: TGCGCCAGCAGCCAAGAACACAGTCGCATCACCACTGAAGCTTTCTTT.

J is TRBJ2-2 and V is TRBV7-2, with TRBD2 matching 14 bases. Germline V CDR1 and CDR2: SGHTA, FQGNSA. CDR3 length equals 17 residues. J was trimmed by 5 bases and V by 3 bases; bases with no gene match: 5. The CDR3 loop is CASSFQTSGRVTGELFF. CDR3 DNA: TGTGCCAGCAGCTTCCAGACTAGCGGGAGGGTGACCGGGGAGCTGTTTTTT.

V is TRBV29-1 and J is TRBJ2-2; no firm D call. Germline V CDR1 and CDR2: SQVTM, ANQGSEA. V dropped 4 bases and J dropped 0 bases, with 12 bases sitting between them. This CDR3 region has 15 residues. The CDR3 is CSVGGRLTNTGELFF. In DNA form, the CDR3 reads TGCAGCGTTGGCGGTCGACTGACGAACACCGGGGAGCTGTTTTTT.